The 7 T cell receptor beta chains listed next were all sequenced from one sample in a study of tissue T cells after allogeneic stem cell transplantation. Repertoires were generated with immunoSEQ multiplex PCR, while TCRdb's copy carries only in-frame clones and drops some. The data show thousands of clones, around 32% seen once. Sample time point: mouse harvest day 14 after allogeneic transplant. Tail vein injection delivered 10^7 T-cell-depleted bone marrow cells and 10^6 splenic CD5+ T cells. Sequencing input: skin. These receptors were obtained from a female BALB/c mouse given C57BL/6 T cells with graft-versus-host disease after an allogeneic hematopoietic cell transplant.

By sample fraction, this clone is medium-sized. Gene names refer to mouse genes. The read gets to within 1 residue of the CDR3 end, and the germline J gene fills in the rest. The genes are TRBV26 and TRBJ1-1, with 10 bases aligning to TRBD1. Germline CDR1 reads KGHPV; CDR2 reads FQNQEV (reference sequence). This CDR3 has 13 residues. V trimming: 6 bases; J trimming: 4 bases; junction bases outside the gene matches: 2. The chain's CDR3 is CASRGQGSTEVFF. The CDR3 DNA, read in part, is TGTGCCAGCAGGGGACAGGGGAGCACAGAAGTCTTC.

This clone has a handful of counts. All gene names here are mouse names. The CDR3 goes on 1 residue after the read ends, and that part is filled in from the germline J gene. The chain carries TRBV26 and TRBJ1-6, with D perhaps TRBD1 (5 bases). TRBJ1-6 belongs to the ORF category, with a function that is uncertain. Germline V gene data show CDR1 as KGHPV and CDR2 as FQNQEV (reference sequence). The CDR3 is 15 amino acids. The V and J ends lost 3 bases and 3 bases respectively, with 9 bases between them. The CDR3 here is CASSLAGYYNSPLYF. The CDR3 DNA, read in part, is TGTGCCAGCAGTCTAGCAGGGTACTATAATTCGCCCCTCTAC.

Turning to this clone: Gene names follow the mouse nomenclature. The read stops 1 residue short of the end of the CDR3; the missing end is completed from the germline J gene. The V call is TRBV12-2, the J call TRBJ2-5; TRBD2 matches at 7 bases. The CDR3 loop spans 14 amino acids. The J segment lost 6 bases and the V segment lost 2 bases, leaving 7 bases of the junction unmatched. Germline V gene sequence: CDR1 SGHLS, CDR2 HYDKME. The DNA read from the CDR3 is TGTGCCAGCTCTCCCGACTGGGCCCGGGACACCCAGTAC. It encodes CASSPDWARDTQY. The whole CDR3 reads CASSPDWARDTQYF.

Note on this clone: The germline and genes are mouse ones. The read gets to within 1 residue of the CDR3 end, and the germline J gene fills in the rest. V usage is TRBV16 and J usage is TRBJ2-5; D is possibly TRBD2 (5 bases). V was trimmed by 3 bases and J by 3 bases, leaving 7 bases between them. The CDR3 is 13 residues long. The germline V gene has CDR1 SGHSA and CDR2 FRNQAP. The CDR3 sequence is CASSLAGQDTQYF. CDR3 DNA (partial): TGTGCAAGCAGCTTGGCTGGGCAAGACACCCAGTAC.

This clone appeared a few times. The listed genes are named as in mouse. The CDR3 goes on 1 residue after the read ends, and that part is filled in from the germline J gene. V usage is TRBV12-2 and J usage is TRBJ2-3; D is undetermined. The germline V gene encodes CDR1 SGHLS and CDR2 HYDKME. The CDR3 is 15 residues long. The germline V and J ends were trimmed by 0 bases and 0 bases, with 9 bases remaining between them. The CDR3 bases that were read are TGTGCCAGCTCTCTCAAGATAAGTAGTGCAGAAACGCTGTAT. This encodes CASSLKISSAETLY. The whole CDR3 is CASSLKISSAETLYF.

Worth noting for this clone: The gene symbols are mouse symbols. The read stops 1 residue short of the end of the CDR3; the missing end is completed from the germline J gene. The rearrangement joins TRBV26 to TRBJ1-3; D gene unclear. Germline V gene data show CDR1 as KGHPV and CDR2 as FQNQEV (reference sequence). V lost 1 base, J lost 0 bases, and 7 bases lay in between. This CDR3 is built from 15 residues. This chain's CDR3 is CASSLLGYSGNTLYF. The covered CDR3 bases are TGTGCCAGCAGTCTGTTGGGGTATTCTGGAAATACGCTCTAT.

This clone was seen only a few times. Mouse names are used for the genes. Here the CDR3 reads CASSRTGGERLFF. The sequenced CDR3 bases are TGTGCCAGCAGTCGGACAGGGGGCGAAAGATTATTT. This rearrangement joins TRBV3 to TRBJ1-4, with 10 bases lining up with TRBD1. The read ends 1 residue shy of where the CDR3 ends; the end is completed using the germline J gene. The V and J ends lost 6 bases and 7 bases, in that order; junction bases with no gene match: 2. Per the germline V gene, CDR1 is SNHLY and CDR2 is FYNGKV (reference sequence). This CDR3 spans 13 amino acids.